The TCR beta chain under discussion was sequenced for a study of Ad26.COV2.S vaccination and SARS-CoV-2 variants. Study in general: By the intramuscular route, Ad26.COV2.S was given once, or twice 56 days apart.

The junction had 6 bases not matched to a gene; V was cut back by 6 bases and J by 5 bases. CDR1 is MDHEN and CDR2 is SYDVKM in the germline V gene. This CDR3 has 14 amino acids. As to this clone: Its antigen is currently unknown.

The repertoire was sequenced with immunoSEQ multiplex PCR; TCRdb's copy has only in-frame clones and lacks some. Of some 340,000 clones detected, around four fifths appear once; the ten largest clones hold 2% to 2.5%. This sample's treatment: around 19 received Ad26.COV2.S at low or high dose, single or two shots; about 5 received placebo; per-sample allocation not given. Sampling occurred on day 63 after the first vaccine or placebo injection. Study-level findings and limits: Spike-specific TCR breadth in vaccine recipients exceeded that seen in placebo recipients.

Sequenced material: peripheral blood, taken in a trial of Ad26.COV2.S vaccine versus placebo. This clonotype was obtained from a person between 18 and 65 years old who received the Ad26.COV2.S COVID-19 vaccine or a placebo. The V and J genes are TRBV28 and TRBJ1-5, with 8 bases that match TRBD1. CDR3 protein: CASSRTGSHQPQHF. The DNA of the CDR3 is TGTGCCAGCAGCCGGACAGGGAGCCATCAGCCCCAGCATTTT.